The T cell receptor beta chain described here comes from a study of cytomegalovirus exposure and HLA in healthy donors. Study-wide points: In a later analysis, across HLA loci, associated TCR counts were highest for DRB1, lowest for HLA-C. A later analysis showed that HLA-associated TCR beta chains had undergone more clonal expansion than equally common others. In a later analysis, donors in an Asian-associated ancestry cluster reportedly had fewer N-insertions in productive TCRs than the cohort mean. Through in vitro validation, a few CMV-associated chains were shown to be specific for CMV antigens.

CDR3 length: 16 residues. Between the trimmed V and J ends, which lost 4 bases and 0 bases, there was a span of 13 bases. The V gene's germline CDR1 is MDHEN and CDR2 SYDVKM. In the case of this clone: Its specificity is unknown.

PCR primers comprised 60 Vbeta and 13 Jbeta primers. Produced via immunoSEQ multiplex PCR; TCRdb's table is partial and in-frame only. The data hold around 140,000 clones, with over 65% observed a single time. The sample comprised PBMCs. The source of this sequence is a female donor in good health and CMV-seronegative. The rearrangement uses TRBV28 and TRBJ1-3; possible D gene TRBD1, 6 bases. Written as DNA, the CDR3 is TGTGCCAGCAGTTCCAGACAGGTTCTCTCTGGAAACACCATATATTTT. This sequence encodes CASSSRQVLSGNTIYF.